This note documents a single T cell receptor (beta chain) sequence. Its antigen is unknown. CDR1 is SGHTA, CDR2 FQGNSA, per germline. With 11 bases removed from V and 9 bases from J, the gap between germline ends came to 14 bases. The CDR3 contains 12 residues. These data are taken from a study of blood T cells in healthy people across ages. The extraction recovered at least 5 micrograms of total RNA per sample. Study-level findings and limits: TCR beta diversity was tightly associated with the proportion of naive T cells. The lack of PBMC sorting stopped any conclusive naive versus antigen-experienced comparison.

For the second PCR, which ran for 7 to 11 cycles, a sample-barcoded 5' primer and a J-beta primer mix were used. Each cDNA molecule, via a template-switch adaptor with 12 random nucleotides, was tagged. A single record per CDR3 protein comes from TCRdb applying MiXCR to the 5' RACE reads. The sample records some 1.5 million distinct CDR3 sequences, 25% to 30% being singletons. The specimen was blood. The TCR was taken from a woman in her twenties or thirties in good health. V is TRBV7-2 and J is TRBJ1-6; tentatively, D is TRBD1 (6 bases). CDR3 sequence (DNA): TGTGCCGGCGGGGGGCGAGGTTCACCCCTCCACTTT. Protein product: CAGGGRGSPLHF.